Each of the 30 T cell receptor beta chains below was sequenced from the same sample in a study of cytomegalovirus exposure and HLA in healthy donors. Researchers ran the PCR with 60 Vbeta and 13 Jbeta primers. Sequenced by immunoSEQ multiplex PCR; TCRdb stores in-frame clones only, minus some. The sample yields 80,000 to 90,000 clones, roughly 75% seen once. What was sequenced was PBMCs. The receptors were sampled from a man aged 35 to 55 in good health and CMV-seronegative.

This clone showed up just once. The chain links TRBV30 to TRBJ2-3; 9 bases line up with TRBD1. The CDR3 length is 15 residues. Trimming at V came to 5 bases and at J to 5 bases, leaving 11 bases not matched to a gene. Per the germline V gene, CDR1 is GTSNPN and CDR2 is SVGIG (reference sequence). Here the CDR3 reads CAWDLGTGNRDTQYF. Here the CDR3 DNA reads TGTGCCTGGGACCTTGGGACAGGGAACCGAGATACGCAGTATTTT.

The chain joins TRBV30 to TRBJ1-5; D is unresolved. The germline V and J ends were trimmed by 2 bases and 0 bases, with 11 bases remaining between them. This CDR3 spans 15 amino acids. In germline, CDR1 is GTSNPN, CDR2 SVGIG (reference sequence). The CDR3 bases are TGTGCCTGGAGTCCAAGCGGGGTTAGCAATCAGCCCCAGCATTTT. Its protein product is CAWSPSGVSNQPQHF.

V and J are TRBV6-5 and TRBJ1-2; D is perhaps TRBD1 (6 bases). V was cut by 0 bases and J by 7 bases, with 12 bases left in between. This CDR3 comprises 14 residues. Per the germline V gene, CDR1 is MNHEY and CDR2 is SVGAGI. This CDR3 is CASSYSGGSSGYTF. In DNA form, the CDR3 reads TGTGCCAGCAGTTACTCAGGGGGTAGCAGTGGCTACACCTTC.

The chain carries TRBV7-2 and TRBJ1-3, with D unresolved. This CDR3 comprises 17 residues. Germline CDR1 is SGHTA and CDR2 is FQGNSA. V was pared by 0 bases and J by 4 bases, with 16 bases between. In DNA form, the CDR3 reads TGTGCCAGCAGCTTAGCGGCTGCAGGAGGCATCGGAAACACCATATATTTT. It codes for CASSLAAAGGIGNTIYF. The entire variable domain, with the rest obtained from reference TRBV7-2 and TRBJ1-3, is as follows: GAGVSQSPSNKVTEKGKDVELRCDPISGHTALYWYRQSLGQGLEFLIYFQGNSAPDKSGLPSDRFSAERTGGSVSTLTIQRTQQEDSAVYLCASSLAAAGGIGNTIYFGEGSWLTVV.

V gene TRBV2 combines with J gene TRBJ2-1; D perhaps matches TRBD1 (5 bases). CDR1 and CDR2 (germline): SNHLY, FYNNEI. The CDR3 has 10 amino acids. This CDR3 reads CVSKGNEQFF. The CDR3 DNA follows: TGTGTAAGCAAGGGGAATGAGCAGTTCTTC.

In this sample, this clone turned up a few times. CDR3 residues: CASSERQGAKGYTF. For the CDR3, the DNA is TGTGCCAGCAGTGAAAGGCAGGGGGCGAAAGGCTACACCTTC. The chain carries TRBV2 and TRBJ1-2, with TRBD1 identical over 8 bases. The CDR3 runs 14 residues. After removal of 2 bases from V and 8 bases from J, the junction contained 7 bases not matched to a gene. The germline CDR1 and CDR2 sequences are SNHLY and FYNNEI. The full variable domain, with the rest looked up from reference TRBV2 and TRBJ1-2, is EPEVTQTPSHQVTQMGQEVILRCVPISNHLYFYWYRQILGQKVEFLVSFYNNEISEKSEIFDDQFSVERPDGSNFTLKIRSTKLEDSAMYFCASSERQGAKGYTFGSGTRLTVV.

The chain couples TRBV11-3 to TRBJ1-1; D possibly corresponds to TRBD1 (5 bases). The CDR3 is 14 residues long. V lost 3 bases and J 0 bases, leaving 8 bases between the germline ends. Germline V lookup: CDR1 SGHNT, CDR2 YENEEA. The CDR3 nucleotides are TGTGCCAGCAGCTTGCGGGGGATGAACACTGAAGCTTTCTTT. This sequence encodes CASSLRGMNTEAFF.

J is TRBJ1-2 and V is TRBV9, with D perhaps matching TRBD1 (6 bases). This CDR3 region has 15 residues. Germline-derived CDR1 and CDR2 are SGDLS and YYNGEE. Deletions cut 0 bases from V and 0 bases from J, with 9 bases between. The CDR3 spells CASSVGQAANYGYTF. The CDR3 DNA follows: TGTGCCAGCAGCGTAGGACAGGCCGCTAACTATGGCTACACCTTC.

As for this clone: The junction does not match germline at one end; this may be a read error. The genes are TRBV27 and TRBJ2-7; no definite D call. Germline values: CDR1 MNHEY, CDR2 SMNVEV (reference sequence). CDR3 length: 12 amino acids. This chain's CDR3 is CASSLPAQSLSF. The CDR3 nucleotides read TGTGCCAGCAGTTTACCCGCACAGAGCCTGTCCTTC.

This rearrangement joins TRBV6-6 to TRBJ1-1; no clear D gene. The germline V gene has CDR1 MNHNY and CDR2 SVGAGI (reference sequence). The germline V and J ends were trimmed by 6 bases and 3 bases, with 17 bases remaining between them. The CDR3 runs to 15 residues. The CDR3 DNA reads TGTGCCAGCAGGAACCTAGGTGGATTGGACACTGAAGCTTTCTTT. Its translation is CASRNLGGLDTEAFF.

The rearrangement uses TRBV27 and TRBJ1-1, with D possibly TRBD1 on 6 matching bases. Germline assignment: CDR1 MNHEY and CDR2 SMNVEV (reference sequence). The CDR3 has 14 residues. V was shortened by 4 bases and J by 3 bases, with 12 bases between the two germline ends. The CDR3 sequence: CASSSRAGDTEAFF. The CDR3 DNA is TGTGCCAGCAGTTCCCGAGCAGGGGACACTGAAGCTTTCTTT.

This chain connects TRBV5-1 to TRBJ1-1, with TRBD1 matching over 10 bases. Losses at the gene ends were 9 bases for V and 3 bases for J; bases not matched to a gene: 5. This CDR3 has 13 residues. Germline V gene data show CDR1 as SGHRS and CDR2 as YFSETQ. The CDR3 nucleotides are TGCGCCACCTCGACAGGGGGCTACACTGAAGCTTTCTTT. Protein product: CATSTGGYTEAFF.

CDR3 in DNA: TGTGCCACCATGACTAGCGGGGCGACCGGGGAGCTGTTTTTT. It is translated as CATMTSGATGELFF. V is TRBV28 and J is TRBJ2-2, with TRBD2 identical over 11 bases. The trim removed 10 bases at V and 5 bases at J, leaving 6 bases unmatched. CDR1 is MDHEN and CDR2 is SYDVKM in the germline V gene. The CDR3 runs 14 residues.

This clone was found a few times. The chain combines TRBV2 with TRBJ1-1; D is perhaps TRBD1 (6 bases). Trimming removed 4 bases from V and 2 bases from J, with 8 bases in between. The CDR3 length is 13 residues. Germline CDR1 SNHLY, CDR2 FYNNEI. DNA for the CDR3: TGTGCCAGCAGTGGGACAGCAAACACTGAAGCTTTCTTT. Residues: CASSGTANTEAFF.

The chain is built from TRBV5-1 and TRBJ2-3; 10 bases fit TRBD1. CDR1 is SGHRS and CDR2 is YFSETQ in the germline V gene. The V and J ends lost 4 bases and 3 bases, in that order; junction bases with no gene match: 5. CDR3 length equals 15 residues. CDR3 sequence reads: CASSPAGQGTDTQYF. CDR3 coding DNA: TGCGCCAGCAGCCCCGCGGGACAGGGGACAGATACGCAGTATTTT.

This rearrangement joins TRBV27 to TRBJ2-7; D perhaps matches TRBD2 (6 bases). Trimming cost V 7 bases and J 6 bases, with 16 bases left between them. CDR1 is MNHEY, CDR2 SMNVEV, per germline (reference sequence). CDR3 length: 13 amino acids. CDR3 sequence (DNA): TGTGCCAGCAAGGTTCCGGGAGCCGGCGAGCAGTACTTC. It specifies CASKVPGAGEQYF.

The genes are TRBV7-9 and TRBJ1-5; D uncertain. The CDR3 has 12 amino acids. Germline CDR1 is SEHNR and CDR2 is FQNEAQ (reference sequence). The V and J ends lost 3 bases and 8 bases respectively, with 8 bases between them. CDR3 residues: CASSFLYEPQHF. The CDR3 nucleotides read TGTGCCAGCAGCTTTCTATATGAGCCCCAGCATTTT.

CDR3 nucleotides: TGTGCCAGTAGTATAAATCTCCGGAGGTCGCCGACCTACGAGCAGTACTTC. Translated: CASSINLRRSPTYEQYF. The rearrangement links TRBV19 to TRBJ2-7; D is possibly TRBD2 (5 bases). V was pared by 2 bases and J by 2 bases, with 19 bases between. CDR1 and CDR2 (germline): LNHDA, SQIVND (reference sequence). The CDR3 loop spans 17 amino acids.

The rearrangement links TRBV9 to TRBJ1-2; 7 positions match TRBD1. The V segment lost 4 bases and the J segment 2 bases; nucleotides outside the gene matches: 5. Germline V CDR1 and CDR2: SGDLS, YYNGEE. CDR3 length equals 14 residues. The CDR3, as DNA: TGTGCCAGCAGCACCCAGGGACAGAACTATGGCTACACCTTC. Protein: CASSTQGQNYGYTF.

CDR3 loop: CASSFGQNLETQYF. DNA for the CDR3: TGCGCCAGCAGCTTCGGACAGAATCTAGAGACCCAGTACTTC. This chain links TRBV5-1 with TRBJ2-5; TRBD1 might be the D (6 bases). The germline V gene encodes CDR1 SGHRS and CDR2 YFSETQ. The CDR3 consists of 14 residues. The germline V and J ends were trimmed by 2 bases and 4 bases, with 12 bases remaining between them.

This sequence joins TRBV28 and TRBJ2-7; 7 positions agree with TRBD2. V dropped 3 bases and J dropped 6; count of bases not matched to a gene: 5. Germline CDR1 and CDR2: MDHEN and SYDVKM. This CDR3 spans 13 amino acids. The CDR3 is CASSFLTSLEQYF. In nucleotides, the CDR3 is TGTGCCAGCAGTTTTTTGACTAGCCTCGAGCAGTACTTC. Together with reference TRBV28 and TRBJ2-7, the CDR3 gives the full variable domain: DVKVTQSSRYLVKRTGEKVFLECVQDMDHENMFWYRQDPGLGLRLIYFSYDVKMKEKGDIPEGYSVSREKKERFSLILESASTNQTSMYLCASSFLTSLEQYFGPGTRLTVT.

V and J are TRBV19 and TRBJ2-2; D gene unclear. V lost 6 bases and J lost 1, with 6 bases in between. The CDR3 is 13 amino acids. Germline V lookup: CDR1 LNHDA, CDR2 SQIVND (reference sequence). The CDR3 bases are TGTGCCAGTAGGACACGGAACACCGGGGAGCTGTTTTTT. Protein sequence: CASRTRNTGELFF.

This clone has only a few counts. This chain connects TRBV5-1 to TRBJ2-1; 7 bases map to TRBD1. The V segment lost 6 bases and the J segment 0 bases; nucleotides outside the gene matches: 6. Germline CDR1 reads SGHRS; CDR2 reads YFSETQ. The CDR3 is 15 amino acids. CDR3 protein: CASKRDRVSYNEQFF. For the CDR3, the DNA is TGCGCCAGCAAAAGAGACAGGGTCTCCTACAATGAGCAGTTCTTC. Together with reference TRBV5-1 and TRBJ2-1, the CDR3 gives the full variable domain: KAGVTQTPRYLIKTRGQQVTLSCSPISGHRSVSWYQQTPGQGLQFLFEYFSETQRNKGNFPGRFSGRQFSNSRSEMNVSTLELGDSALYLCASKRDRVSYNEQFFGPGTRLTVL.

V is TRBV4-1 and J is TRBJ2-1; 9 nucleotides line up with TRBD2. The junction had 7 bases not matched to a gene; V was cut back by 6 bases and J by 4 bases. The germline V gene encodes CDR1 MGHRA and CDR2 YSYEKL. The CDR3 covers 15 residues. CDR3 nucleotide sequence: TGCGCCAGCAGAGGAGCGGGAGGATTATACAATGAGCAGTTCTTC. Its protein product is CASRGAGGLYNEQFF.

The chain carries TRBV28 and TRBJ1-4; weak D call: TRBD1 (5 bases). The length of the CDR3 is 14 residues. V lost 1 base to trimming and J lost 4 bases, with 7 bases between them. The V gene's germline CDR1 is MDHEN and CDR2 SYDVKM. The DNA of the CDR3 is TGTGCCAGCAGTTTATTGCAGGGTAATGAAAAACTGTTTTTT. Residues: CASSLLQGNEKLFF.

The V gene is TRBV27, the J gene TRBJ1-6, with D possibly matching TRBD1 (5 bases). CDR3 size: 17 residues. V lost 3 bases and J 0 bases, leaving 12 bases between the germline ends. Germline CDR1 is MNHEY and CDR2 is SMNVEV (reference sequence). In DNA, the CDR3 is TGTGCCAGCAGTTTTGCTTCAGGGCGCTCCTATAATTCACCCCTCCACTTT. Its protein product is CASSFASGRSYNSPLHF.

CDR3 in amino acids: CASSQEQGNTEAFF. DNA for the CDR3: TGTGCCAGCTCACAAGAACAGGGGAACACTGAAGCTTTCTTT. This chain connects TRBV18 to TRBJ1-1, with D possibly TRBD1 on 6 matching bases. V was pared by 4 bases and J by 1 base, with 10 bases between. The CDR3 covers 14 residues. CDR1 is KGHSH, CDR2 LQKENI, per germline.

This clone was seen only a few times. The rearrangement joins TRBV5-4 to TRBJ1-1, with unresolved D. This CDR3 comprises 12 residues. V was cut by 2 bases and J by 1 base, with 3 bases left in between. Germline V CDR1 and CDR2: SGHNT, YYREEE (reference sequence). CDR3 amino acids: CASSFRNTEAFF. In DNA form, the CDR3 reads TGTGCCAGCAGCTTTAGGAACACTGAAGCTTTCTTT.

The V gene is TRBV7-8, the J gene TRBJ2-5; D might be TRBD2 (7 bases). With 7 bases removed from V and 3 bases from J, the gap between germline ends came to 12 bases. The CDR3 runs to 13 residues. Germline V lookup: CDR1 SGHVS, CDR2 FQNEAQ. The CDR3 DNA sequence: TGTGCCAGCACCCGGGGGGCGGAAGAGACCCAGTACTTC. This gives the protein CASTRGAEETQYF.

The chain is built from TRBV13 and TRBJ1-3; TRBD1 might be the D (5 bases). Per germline, CDR1 PRHDT and CDR2 FYEKMQ (reference sequence). This CDR3 spans 15 amino acids. Trimming removed 1 base from V and 2 bases from J, with 9 bases in between. CDR3: CASSLVAGTGNTIYF. The CDR3 DNA is TGTGCCAGCAGCTTAGTTGCAGGGACTGGAAACACCATATATTTT.